A single T cell receptor beta chain is shown here with its context. The antigen remains undetermined. Under the authors' procedure: With immunoSEQ giving junction-only sequences and no quality scores, filtering differed. Sequencing was performed with immunoSEQ multiplex PCR; in TCRdb, only in-frame clones are kept and a portion is missing. V, J and clone size derive from that table, while D and trimming were established from the DNA sequence. The data hold about 480,000 clones, with 70% to 80% observed a single time. These data come from a study of shared clonotypes between healthy human individuals. Findings of the study overall: Specimens sampled were limited to blood, with tissue repertoires likely differing.

The trim removed 5 bases at V and 3 bases at J, leaving 9 bases unmatched. Per germline, CDR1 WSHSY and CDR2 SAAADI. This CDR3 region has 18 residues. Donors had no recently reported acute infections or vaccinations and were HIV-negative. This chain links TRBV10-2 with TRBJ2-2, with TRBD2 matching over 13 bases. The receptor was isolated from a woman aged 40 to 49 in good health. Some clones in this sample may be carry-over from other donors' samples. Sample: PBMCs. The CDR3 DNA is TGCGCCAGCAGTACAACACTAGCGGGAGGGCCACACACCGGGGAGCTGTTTTTT. This translates into CASSTTLAGGPHTGELFF.